The 20 T cell receptor beta chains below all came from one sample that was sequenced in a study of blood T cells in healthy people across ages. A second PCR of 7 to 11 cycles used a sample-barcoded 5' primer and a J-beta primer mix. Via MiXCR, TCRdb re-called the 5' RACE reads, giving one row per CDR3 protein. In the table there are 800,000 to 1,000,000 distinct CDR3 sequences, around 48% of which are singletons. Sample: blood. These receptors originate from a man aged 30-40 years in good health.

CDR3 nucleotides: TGTGCCAGCAGCCAAGATATCGGGGGCTCCTACAATGAGCAGTACTTC. It codes for CASSQDIGGSYNEQYF. The V and J genes are TRBV4-2 and TRBJ2-1; the D call may be TRBD1 or TRBD2 (6 bases each). The J call may not be correct, given that the DNA end is closer to TRBJ2-7. This CDR3 contains 16 residues. In germline, CDR1 is LGHNA, CDR2 YNFKEQ.

At least ten counts were recorded for this clonotype. This rearrangement joins TRBV7-2 to TRBJ2-7, with TRBD2 identical over 11 bases. The V gene end was trimmed by 4 bases and the J gene end by 6 bases; junction bases not matched to a gene: 2. The CDR3 runs to 13 residues. CDR1 is SGHTA, CDR2 FQGNSA, per germline. In DNA form, the CDR3 reads TGTGCCAGCAGCTATACTAGCGGGGGCGAGCAGTACTTC. It codes for CASSYTSGGEQYF.

This clonotype was detected a few times. The chain carries TRBV7-2 and TRBJ2-7; 7 nucleotides align to TRBD1. The DNA end is a closer match to TRBJ2-5, so the J assignment may be wrong. The CDR3 runs 15 residues. CDR1 SGHTA and CDR2 FQGNSA come from the germline V gene. The CDR3 DNA follows: TGTGCCAGCAGCTTAGGGACAGGAGAAAAAGAGACCCAGTACTTC. Protein: CASSLGTGEKETQYF.

CDR3: CASSDIESSYNSPLHF. The CDR3 DNA follows: TGTGCCAGCAGTGATATCGAAAGCTCCTATAATTCACCCCTCCACTTT. The rearrangement links TRBV6-1 to TRBJ1-6; D is uncertain. CDR3 size: 16 residues. Trimming left V 3 bases short and J 0 bases short, with 9 bases between. CDR1 is MNHNS, CDR2 SASEGT, per germline.

The J gene is TRBJ2-7, the V gene TRBV20-1; the D gene is possibly TRBD2 (7 bases). Trimming stripped 6 bases from V and 7 bases from J, with 25 bases between. The CDR3 is made up of 15 amino acids. Germline CDR1 is DFQATT and CDR2 is SNEGSKA (reference sequence). DNA for the CDR3: TGCAGTGCCCCTTGGGACGGGGGGCTTGACAATGAGCAGTACTTC. Its protein is CSAPWDGGLDNEQYF.

The gene calls are TRBV29-1 and TRBJ2-5, with D unclear. Germline CDR1 reads SQVTM; CDR2 reads ANQGSEA. V lost 0 bases, J lost 4 bases, and 18 bases lay in between. This CDR3 is built from 16 residues. CDR3 sequence reads: CSVEDPLVGSLETQYF. Here the CDR3 DNA reads TGCAGCGTTGAAGACCCCCTAGTTGGTTCCCTAGAGACCCAGTACTTC.

CDR3 sequence (DNA): TGTGCCAGCAGCCAAGGGACAGGGGGCCATCAGCCCCAGCATTTT. As protein: CASSQGTGGHQPQHF. The chain joins TRBV3-1 to TRBJ1-5; 11 bases match TRBD1. V shed 1 base, J shed 5 bases, and the junction held 1 base outside the gene matches. CDR3 length equals 15 residues. Germline loops: CDR1 LGHDT, CDR2 YNNKEL (reference sequence).

The J gene is TRBJ2-7, the V gene TRBV6-6; D remains ambiguous. In germline, CDR1 is MNHNY, CDR2 SVGAGI (reference sequence). V was cut by 7 bases and J by 2 bases, with 12 bases left in between. CDR3 size: 13 residues. For the CDR3, the DNA is TGTGCCAGCACGGGCCCAGCAGCCTACGAGCAGTACTTC. Translated, it gives CASTGPAAYEQYF.

This clonotype was counted only a few times. The V gene is TRBV5-1, the J gene TRBJ2-7, with unresolved D. V dropped 2 bases and J dropped 0 bases, with 9 bases sitting between them. Germline loops: CDR1 SGHRS, CDR2 YFSETQ. CDR3 size: 14 residues. The CDR3 reads CASSLMESSYEQYF. CDR3 DNA sequence: TGCGCCAGCAGCTTAATGGAAAGCTCCTACGAGCAGTACTTC.

This clonotype was found once. This chain uses TRBV28 with TRBJ1-2, with TRBD1 matching 8 bases. V lost 4 bases, J lost 4 bases, and 11 bases stayed unmatched. The germline gives CDR1 MDHEN, CDR2 SYDVKM. This CDR3 is 16 amino acids long. The CDR3 region has the DNA TGTGCCAGCAGTTCTGGGACAGGCCTCCTCGCCTATGGCTACACCTTC. Amino acid sequence: CASSSGTGLLAYGYTF.

This rearrangement joins TRBV10-3 to TRBJ2-3; D may be TRBD2 (6 bases). This CDR3 region has 14 residues. With 9 bases removed from V and 5 bases from J, the gap between germline ends came to 18 bases. In germline, CDR1 is ENHRY, CDR2 SYGVKD. The CDR3 DNA sequence: TGTGCCATTAGCCCGGGAGCGGCGGTAGATACGCAGTATTTT. Its protein is CAISPGAAVDTQYF.

This clonotype has only a few counts. The J gene is TRBJ2-7, the V gene TRBV5-6; D is perhaps TRBD2 (6 bases). V was shortened by 4 bases and J by 6 bases, with 14 bases between the two germline ends. This CDR3 has 13 amino acids. Germline assignment: CDR1 SGHDT and CDR2 YYEEEE. Here the CDR3 reads CASSPTSLGEQYF. CDR3 coding DNA: TGTGCCAGCAGCCCGACTAGTCTCGGCGAGCAGTACTTC.

The chain's CDR3 is CASRQYDTEAFF. As DNA, the CDR3 is TGCGCCAGCAGACAGTACGACACTGAAGCTTTCTTT. The chain uses TRBV5-1 and TRBJ1-1; D not certain. CDR3 length equals 12 residues. Germline V lookup: CDR1 SGHRS, CDR2 YFSETQ. The V and J ends lost 5 bases and 3 bases respectively, with 8 bases between them.

On this clonotype: Germline is not matched at one junction end, which may reflect a read error. This sequence joins TRBV29-1 and TRBJ1-2; the D is unclear. The CDR3 is 10 residues long. In germline, CDR1 is SQVTM, CDR2 ANQGSEA. CDR3 nucleotides: TGTAGCGTTGGGGAAAGAGGCTACACCTTC. Protein: CSVGERGYTF.

This clonotype appeared a single time. This chain joins TRBV6-5 and TRBJ2-1; D remains unclear. This CDR3 is 14 amino acids long. V was clipped by 5 bases and J by 8 bases, with 16 bases between them. Germline CDR1 is MNHEY and CDR2 is SVGAGI. DNA for the CDR3: TGTGCCAGCAGTGCGTTCGGTAGCCGTGATGAGCAGTTCTTC. Translated, it gives CASSAFGSRDEQFF.

The V call is TRBV6-6, the J call TRBJ2-1; a possible D gene is TRBD1 (5 bases). V was pared by 6 bases and J by 8 bases, with 11 bases between. Germline V gene data show CDR1 as MNHNY and CDR2 as SVGAGI (reference sequence). This CDR3 is built from 12 residues. Written as DNA, the CDR3 is TGTGCCAGCAGGTCACAGGTCTATGAGCAGTTCTTC. Residues: CASRSQVYEQFF.

The genes are TRBV5-6 and TRBJ2-3; weak D call: TRBD1 (7 bases). Germline V CDR1 and CDR2: SGHDT, YYEEEE. The CDR3 has 16 residues. Between the trimmed V and J ends, which lost 4 bases and 10 bases, there was a span of 25 bases. CDR3 DNA sequence: TGTGCCAGCAGCCTCAAGGGAGGCACGGGGACAGTGCCGCAGTATTTT. It specifies CASSLKGGTGTVPQYF. The variable domain in full, completed from reference TRBV5-6 and TRBJ2-3, reads DAGVTQSPTHLIKTRGQQVTLRCSPKSGHDTVSWYQQALGQGPQFIFQYYEEEERQRGNFPDRFSGHQFPNYSSELNVNALLLGDSALYLCASSLKGGTGTVPQYFGPGTRLTVL.

The rearrangement uses TRBV3-1 and TRBJ2-3; D is undetermined. The CDR3 consists of 14 residues. The V gene's germline CDR1 is LGHDT and CDR2 YNNKEL (reference sequence). Trimming shortened V by 2 bases and J by 5 bases, and 11 bases separated the two germline ends. The CDR3 here is CASSQPRRGDTQYF. The CDR3 DNA is TGTGCCAGCAGCCAACCCAGGAGAGGAGATACGCAGTATTTT.

Regarding this clonotype: Sequence at one end of the junction differs from germline and may be a read error. The V and J genes are TRBV7-2 and TRBJ2-7; a weak D match, TRBD1 (5 bases). Germline loops: CDR1 SGHTA, CDR2 FQGNSA. This CDR3 spans 14 amino acids. CDR3 loop: CASSFGPPGYEKYF. For the CDR3, the DNA is TGTGCCAGCAGCTTCGGTCCTCCAGGGTACGAGAAGTACTTC.

This clonotype was seen more than once but under ten times. The genes are TRBV5-1 and TRBJ2-1; TRBD1 is a possible D gene (7 bases). Germline CDR1 reads SGHRS; CDR2 reads YFSETQ. The CDR3 spans 16 residues. V was clipped by 3 bases and J by 8 bases, with 21 bases between them. The CDR3 here is CASSSGGRGRFDEQFF. CDR3 nucleotide sequence: TGCGCCAGCAGCTCTGGGGGCAGGGGGAGGTTCGATGAGCAGTTCTTC.